The T cell receptor (beta chain) under discussion was sequenced for a study of CD8 T cells in ankylosing spondylitis. Notes on the study in general: A TCR beta motif of under ten highly homologous variants appeared characteristic of ankylosing spondylitis blood.

MiXCR, run by TCRdb on the 5' RACE reads, gives a single entry per CDR3 protein. The sample includes approximately 150,000 distinct CDR3 sequences, roughly 17% of them seen just once. The sample holds a few counts of this clonotype. What it recognizes is unknown. Germline CDR1 PRHDT, CDR2 FYEKMQ (reference sequence). V lost 4 bases to trimming and J lost 5 bases; unmatched junction nucleotides: 7. The CDR3 is 14 residues long. The V and J genes are TRBV13 and TRBJ2-5; TRBD2 matches 7 bases. What was sequenced was blood, either unsorted or a sorted T cell fraction (not recorded which). The sequence came from a male donor with ankylosing spondylitis. CDR3 loop: CASSSGTIGETQYF. The DNA for the CDR3 is TGTGCCAGCAGCTCCGGGACTATAGGGGAGACCCAGTACTTC.